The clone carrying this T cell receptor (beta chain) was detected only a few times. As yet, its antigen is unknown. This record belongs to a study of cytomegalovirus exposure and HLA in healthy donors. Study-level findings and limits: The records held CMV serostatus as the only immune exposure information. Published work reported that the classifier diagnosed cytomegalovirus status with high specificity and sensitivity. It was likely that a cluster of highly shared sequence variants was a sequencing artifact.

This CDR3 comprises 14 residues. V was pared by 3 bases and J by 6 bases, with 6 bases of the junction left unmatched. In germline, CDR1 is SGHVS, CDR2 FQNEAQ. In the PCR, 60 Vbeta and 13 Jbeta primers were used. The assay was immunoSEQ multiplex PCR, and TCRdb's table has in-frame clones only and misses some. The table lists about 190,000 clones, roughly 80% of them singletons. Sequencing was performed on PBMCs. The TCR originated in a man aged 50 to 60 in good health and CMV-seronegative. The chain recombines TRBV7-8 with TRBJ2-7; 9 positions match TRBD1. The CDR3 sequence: CASSLGDRASEQYF. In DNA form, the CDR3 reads TGTGCCAGCAGCTTGGGGGACAGGGCGAGCGAGCAGTACTTC. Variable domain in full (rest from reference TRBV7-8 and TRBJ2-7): GAGVSQSPRYKVAKRGQDVALRCDPISGHVSLFWYQQALGQGPEFLTYFQNEAQLDKSGLPSDRFFAERPEGSVSTLKIQRTQQEDSAVYLCASSLGDRASEQYFGPGTRLTVT.